This is a list of T cell receptor beta chains from one sample in a study of T cell repertoires in cytomegalovirus infection. TCRdb processed the reads anew with MiXCR; each CDR3 protein has one entry. Altogether about 490,000 distinct CDR3 sequences are present, about 11% being singletons, with the ten largest covering 10% to 13%. Sequenced: PBMCs. These receptors all come from a human donor in good health (CMV status not recorded). Some clones in this sample may be carry-over from other donors' samples. CDR3s include the opening cysteine and the closing phenylalanine or tryptophan. A D gene is named only where the DNA matches it firmly. Size is omitted from some rows. Given values are once, few, many or a class for expanded clones.

V	size	J	D	length	CDR3	DNA
TRBV30	few	TRBJ2-2	TRBD2	15	CAWSRASGATGELFF	TGTGCCTGGAGTCGAGCTAGCGGGGCCACCGGGGAGCTGTTTTTT
TRBV20-1	NA	TRBJ2-1	TRBD2	13	CSARGSGRYEQFF	TGCAGTGCTAGAGGTAGCGGGAGATATGAGCAGTTCTTC
TRBV7-6	many	TRBJ2-5	TRBD2	13	CASSYLAGSTQYF	TGTGCCAGCAGCTATCTAGCGGGATCGACCCAGTACTTC
TRBV25-1	many	TRBJ2-7	TRBD2	15	CASSEMASGTYEQYF	TGTGCCAGCAGTGAAATGGCTAGCGGGACCTACGAGCAGTACTTC
TRBV20-1	NA	TRBJ2-1	NA	14	CSARVSGSSDEQFF	TGCAGTGCTAGAGTATCCGGGAGCAGTGATGAGCAGTTCTTC
TRBV15	many	TRBJ1-2	NA	13	CATSRPDVGGYTF	TGTGCCACCAGCAGACCGGACGTGGGAGGCTACACCTTC
TRBV5-1	many	TRBJ1-6	TRBD1	14	CASREGQVNSPLHF	TGCGCCAGCAGGGAAGGACAGGTTAATTCACCCCTCCACTTT
TRBV7-2	many	TRBJ1-2	NA	14	CASSRGGGGSGYTF	TGTGCCAGCAGTCGGGGGGGTGGGGGTTCGGGCTACACCTTC
TRBV6-1	many	TRBJ2-6	TRBD2	18	CASSIPGGGGPGANVLTF	TGTGCCAGCAGTATACCGGGTGGCGGGGGACCTGGGGCCAACGTCCTGACTTTC
TRBV20-1	many	TRBJ1-1	NA	14	CSARDLIQNTEAFF	TGCAGTGCTAGAGACCTTATACAGAACACTGAAGCTTTCTTT
TRBV2	many	TRBJ1-2	NA	11	CASSRGVGYTF	TGTGCCAGCAGCCGGGGTGTCGGGTACACCTTC
TRBV6-1	many	TRBJ1-2	NA	13	CASGGWQNYGYTF	TGTGCCAGCGGAGGTTGGCAGAATTATGGCTACACCTTC
TRBV20-1	few	TRBJ2-1	NA	15	CSARARERTYNEQFF	TGCAGTGCTAGAGCCAGGGAAAGGACCTACAATGAGCAGTTCTTC
TRBV6-5	many	TRBJ2-5	NA	14	CASSYLSYQETQYF	TGTGCCAGCAGTTACCTATCTTACCAAGAGACCCAGTACTTC
TRBV7-2	few	TRBJ1-6	NA	14	CASSLDGAFSPLHF	TGTGCCAGCAGCTTAGATGGGGCCTTTTCACCCCTCCACTTT
TRBV7-2	many	TRBJ2-1	TRBD2	15	CASRIGGIAGDEQFF	TGTGCCAGCAGAATCGGGGGGATAGCCGGCGATGAGCAGTTCTTC
TRBV7-9	many	TRBJ2-3	NA	14	CASSSGAQGNTQYF	TGTGCCAGCAGCTCCGGGGCCCAGGGGAATACGCAGTATTTT
TRBV7-8	many	TRBJ2-1	TRBD2	17	CASSSRTSGRISNEQFF	TGTGCCAGCAGCTCCAGGACTAGCGGGAGGATTAGCAATGAGCAGTTCTTC
TRBV28	many	TRBJ2-7	TRBD2	15	CASSLLAGGLYEQYF	TGTGCCAGCAGTTTACTAGCGGGAGGATTGTACGAGCAGTACTTC
TRBV20-1	few	TRBJ2-3	TRBD2	15	CSVSAGTSGPDTQYF	TGCAGTGTTTCCGCCGGGACTAGCGGGCCAGATACGCAGTATTTT
TRBV20-1	few	TRBJ1-3	NA	13	CSARSGSGNTIYF	TGCAGTGCTAGGTCCGGGTCTGGAAACACCATATATTTT
TRBV6-2/TRBV6-3	many	TRBJ1-2	NA	15	CASSPEAGRNYGYTF	TGTGCCAGCAGCCCAGAGGCAGGGAGGAACTATGGCTACACCTTC
TRBV19	NA	TRBJ1-1	TRBD1	18	CASSIEGVWGQMNTEAFF	TGTGCCAGTAGTATAGAAGGAGTCTGGGGACAGATGAACACTGAAGCTTTCTTT
TRBV28	few	TRBJ1-6	NA	14	CAGQASRDNSPLHF	TGTGCCGGGCAGGCCAGCAGGGATAATTCACCCCTCCACTTT
TRBV7-8	many	TRBJ1-6	NA	15	CATSWESSYNSPLHF	TGTGCCACCAGTTGGGAGAGCTCCTATAATTCACCCCTCCACTTT
TRBV29-1	NA	TRBJ2-3	NA	10	CSVGTDTQYF	TGCAGCGTTGGAACAGATACGCAGTATTTT
TRBV6-6	few	TRBJ2-5	NA	8	CASGEWYF	TGTGCCAGCGGGGAGTGGTACTTC
TRBV20-1	once	TRBJ1-5	TRBD1	16	CSARRSDRVDNQPQHF	TGCAGTGCTAGACGTTCGGACAGGGTGGACAATCAGCCCCAGCATTTT
TRBV7-9	many	TRBJ1-5	NA	14	CASSFGRSNQPQHF	TGTGCCAGCAGCTTCGGACGTAGCAATCAGCCCCAGCATTTT
TRBV2	many	TRBJ1-6	NA	14	CASRGDSANSPLHF	TGTGCCAGCAGGGGCGACAGTGCGAATTCACCCCTCCACTTT
TRBV30	few	TRBJ2-1	NA	11	CAWRDSWEQFF	TGTGCCTGGAGGGACAGCTGGGAGCAGTTCTTC
TRBV7-9	few	TRBJ1-2	NA	13	CASTRGESDGYTF	TGTGCCAGCACCCGGGGCGAATCCGATGGCTACACCTTC
TRBV20-1	few	TRBJ1-1	NA	13	CSASKPPGTEAFF	TGCAGTGCTAGTAAGCCCCCGGGCACTGAAGCTTTCTTT
TRBV7-8	many	TRBJ2-7	NA	14	CASSRTGTLGEQYF	TGTGCCAGCAGCCGAACCGGGACCTTAGGGGAGCAGTACTTC
TRBV15	many	TRBJ1-3	NA	16	CATSRDNRNVGNTIYF	TGTGCCACCAGCAGAGATAACAGGAACGTGGGGAACACCATATATTTT
TRBV27	NA	TRBJ1-2	NA	14	CASSPLQEYYGYTF	TGTGCCAGCAGCCCACTCCAGGAATACTATGGCTACACCTTC
TRBV20-1	many	TRBJ2-7	NA	13	CSAVEGGTYEQYF	TGCAGTGCAGTGGAGGGCGGCACCTACGAGCAGTACTTC
TRBV27	few	TRBJ2-1	NA	16	CASSLKSAAGYNEQFF	TGTGCCAGCAGTTTAAAATCGGCCGCCGGGTACAATGAGCAGTTCTTC
TRBV10-2	NA	TRBJ1-2	TRBD1	13	CASSSGRGKGYTF	TGCGCCAGCAGTTCTGGCAGGGGGAAAGGCTACACCTTC
TRBV7-2	many	TRBJ2-7	TRBD1	15	CASSFTGQGAYEQYF	TGTGCCAGCAGCTTTACGGGACAGGGGGCTTACGAGCAGTACTTC
TRBV2	NA	TRBJ2-3	TRBD2	18	CASSLHSGGASSTDTQYF	TGTGCCAGCAGTCTTCACAGCGGGGGAGCCTCCTCCACAGATACGCAGTATTTT
TRBV7-6	many	TRBJ2-6	NA	14	CASSPVSGANVLTF	TGTGCCAGCAGCCCCGTATCTGGGGCCAACGTCCTGACTTTC
TRBV7-8	few	TRBJ1-2	NA	14	CASSPLQRNYGYTF	TGTGCCAGCAGCCCCCTACAGAGAAACTATGGCTACACCTTC
TRBV28	many	TRBJ2-5	NA	12	CASSLLWETQYF	TGTGCCAGCAGCCTTCTTTGGGAGACCCAGTACTTC
TRBV20-1	few	TRBJ2-1	NA	12	CSAQVSYNEQFF	TGCAGTGCACAGGTGTCCTACAATGAGCAGTTCTTC
TRBV7-9	many	TRBJ1-1	TRBD1	15	CASSLVKGASTEAFF	TGTGCCAGCAGCTTAGTCAAGGGGGCGAGCACTGAAGCTTTCTTT
TRBV7-2	many	TRBJ1-2	TRBD1	16	CASSERNGQGTYGYTF	TGTGCCAGCAGCGAACGGAACGGACAGGGGACCTATGGCTACACCTTC
TRBV29-1	few	TRBJ2-7	TRBD2	14	CSVVRGGGGYEQYF	TGCAGCGTTGTCCGGGGGGGAGGGGGCTACGAGCAGTACTTC
TRBV9	many	TRBJ1-5	TRBD1	16	CASSRTGAYSNQPQHF	TGTGCCAGCAGCCGGACAGGGGCCTATAGCAATCAGCCCCAGCATTTT
TRBV6-6	NA	TRBJ1-5	NA	17	CASQTSRAGLNNQPQHF	TGTGCCAGCCAAACCTCCAGGGCGGGACTCAACAATCAGCCCCAGCATTTT
TRBV7-9	many	TRBJ2-7	NA	12	CASSLQRNEQYF	TGTGCCAGCAGCTTACAACGCAACGAGCAGTACTTC
TRBV7-3	many	TRBJ2-7	NA	15	CASSLSAGNSYEQYF	TGTGCCAGCAGCTTAAGTGCAGGTAACTCCTACGAGCAGTACTTC